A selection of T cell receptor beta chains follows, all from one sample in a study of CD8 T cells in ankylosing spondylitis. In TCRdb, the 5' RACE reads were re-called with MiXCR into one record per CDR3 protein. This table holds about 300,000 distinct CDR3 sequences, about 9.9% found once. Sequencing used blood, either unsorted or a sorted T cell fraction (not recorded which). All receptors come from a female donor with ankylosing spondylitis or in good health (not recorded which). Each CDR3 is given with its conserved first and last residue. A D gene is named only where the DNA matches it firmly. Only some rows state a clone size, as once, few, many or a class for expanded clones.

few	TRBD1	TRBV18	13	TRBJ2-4	CASLEDRGNIQYF	TGTGCCAGCCTCGAGGACAGGGGGAACATTCAGTACTTC
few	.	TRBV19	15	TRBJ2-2	CASRNRTIRTGELFF	TGTGCCAGTAGGAACAGGACGATACGAACCGGGGAGCTGTTTTTT
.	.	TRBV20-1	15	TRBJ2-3	CSARDPWRGTDTQYF	TGCAGTGCTAGAGACCCTTGGAGGGGCACAGATACGCAGTATTTT
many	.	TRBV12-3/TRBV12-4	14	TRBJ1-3	CASRRLQGQNTIYF	TGTGCCAGCAGGAGACTACAGGGACAAAACACCATATATTTT
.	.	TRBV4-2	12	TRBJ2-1	CASSPARREQFF	TGTGCCAGCAGCCCGGCGAGGCGCGAGCAGTTCTTC
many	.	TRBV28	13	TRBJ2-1	CASSFATYNEQFF	TGTGCCAGCAGTTTCGCCACGTACAATGAGCAGTTCTTC
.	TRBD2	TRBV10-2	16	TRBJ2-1	CASSESGRGSYNEQFF	TGCGCCAGCAGTGAGTCGGGGAGGGGATCCTACAATGAGCAGTTCTTC
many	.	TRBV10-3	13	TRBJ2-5	CAISLTSFETQYF	TGTGCCATCAGCTTGACTAGTTTCGAGACCCAGTACTTC
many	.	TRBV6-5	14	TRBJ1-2	CASSWGGIDYGYTF	TGTGCCAGCAGTTGGGGGGGAATCGACTATGGCTACACCTTC
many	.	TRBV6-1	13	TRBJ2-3	CASKGGGTDTQYF	TGTGCCAGCAAGGGTGGGGGAACAGATACGCAGTATTTT
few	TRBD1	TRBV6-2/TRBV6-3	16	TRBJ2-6	CASSYRTGVGANVLTF	TGTGCCAGCAGTTATCGGACAGGGGTTGGGGCCAACGTCCTGACTTTC
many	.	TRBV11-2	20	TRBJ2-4	CASSYLLGGAGAIAKNIQYF	TGTGCCAGCAGCTATCTCCTGGGGGGGGCGGGGGCCATAGCCAAAAACATTCAGTACTTC
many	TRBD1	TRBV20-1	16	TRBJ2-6	CSVRTGGNSGANVLTF	TGCAGTGTCCGGACAGGGGGAAATTCTGGGGCCAACGTCCTGACTTTC
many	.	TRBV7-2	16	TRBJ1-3	CASSYRSRGSGNTIYF	TGTGCCAGCAGCTACCGATCTCGGGGCTCTGGAAACACCATATATTTT
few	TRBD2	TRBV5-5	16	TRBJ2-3	CASSLASSGGTDTQYF	TGTGCCAGCAGCTTGGCTAGTAGCGGGGGCACAGATACGCAGTATTTT
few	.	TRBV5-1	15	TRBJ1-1	CASSLVAGARTEAFF	TGCGCCAGCAGCTTGGTAGCGGGGGCGAGGACTGAAGCTTTCTTT
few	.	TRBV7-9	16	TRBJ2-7	CASSFGAIISSYEQYF	TGTGCCAGCAGCTTCGGAGCGATAATAAGCTCCTACGAGCAGTACTTC
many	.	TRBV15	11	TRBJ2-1	CATSKSGEQFF	TGTGCCACCAGCAAGAGTGGTGAGCAGTTCTTC
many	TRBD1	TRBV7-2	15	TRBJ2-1	CASSSDRVAYNEQFF	TGTGCCAGCAGCTCCGACAGGGTCGCCTACAATGAGCAGTTCTTC
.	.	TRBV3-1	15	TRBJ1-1	CASSQESLPNTEAFF	TGTGCCAGCAGCCAAGAATCGTTGCCGAACACTGAAGCTTTCTTT
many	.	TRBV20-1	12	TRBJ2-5	CSSSKGLETQYF	TGCAGTTCTTCGAAGGGGCTGGAGACCCAGTACTTC
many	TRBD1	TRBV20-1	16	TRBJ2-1	CSATGTGTLRGNEQFF	TGCAGTGCAACCGGGACAGGGACACTTCGGGGCAATGAGCAGTTCTTC
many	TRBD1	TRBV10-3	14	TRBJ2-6	CASRQGSGANVLTF	TGTGCCAGCCGACAGGGGTCTGGGGCCAACGTCCTGACTTTC
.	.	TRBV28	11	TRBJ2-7	CASNTPHEQYF	TGTGCCAGCAATACCCCACACGAGCAGTACTTC
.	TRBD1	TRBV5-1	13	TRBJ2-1	CASSSGQVPEQFF	TGCGCCAGCAGCTCGGGACAGGTTCCTGAGCAGTTCTTC